This record looks at one TCR beta chain sequence and its context. Its antigen is unknown. Since no conserved phenylalanine or tryptophan closes the CDR3, a read error is the likely cause. The data originate from a study of tumor-infiltrating lymphocytes in primary liver carcinoma (dated by TCRdb to 2016 to 2017). As for the study more broadly: Of the five patients, three men and two women aged 30 to 69 years, four had hepatocellular carcinoma and one had combined HCC and intrahepatic cholangiocarcinoma. TCRbeta repertoire sequencing, expression microarrays and whole-exome sequencing were combined in the study across five regions of each liver tumor, with adjacent normal tissue and blood also included. Each sample produced roughly 3.65 to 8 million productive TCRbeta reads, and read depth showed no significant difference between tissue types. The five patients had tumors of stage T1-T3 N0M0, with maximum diameters ranging from roughly 4.2 to 10 cm. The 25 or so tumor region samples were profiled with Agilent mRNA microarrays so that TCRbeta repertoire diversity could be related to the local molecular phenotype. Reproducibility between technical replicate repertoires was high, with correlation coefficients above 0.95 and mean shared-clone rates approximately 0.9. A total of some 35 specimens from 5 patients underwent TCRbeta repertoire sequencing, comprising 25 tumor regions, 5 adjacent noncancerous liver tissues and 5 peripheral blood samples. General study outcomes and caveats: A significantly larger repertoire fraction was made up by the top 250 clones in tumors than in blood (p = 0.039). Repertoire overlap was found to be higher between tumor regions (mean approximately 35%) than between tumor-adjacent (approximately 17%) or tumor-blood (around 14%) pairs, consistent with antigen-driven expansion. The study included only a handful of patients, and the authors note findings should be validated in a larger study. Because the samples were bulk and unsorted, CD4+ and CD8+ T cell repertoires could not be compared. Only the TCR beta chain was sequenced, so true repertoire diversity is likely underestimated because unpaired alpha chains were not captured. Only roughly 7-25% of top clones appeared in all five regions of a tumor, which suggests that tumor-infiltrating T cells are spatially heterogeneous.

A constant-region primer and ProtoScript II reverse transcriptase were used to reverse-transcribe TCRbeta-specific cDNA from roughly 0.5 ug total RNA. Three nested multiplex PCR rounds, following a slightly modified ARM-PCR procedure, were used to build the TCRbeta libraries. Each of the first two PCR rounds ran for about 10 cycles and used multiplex TRBV1-TRBV30 forward primers together with a Cbeta reverse primer. A final 25-cycle PCR with Deep VentR polymerase added sample barcodes and Illumina adapters. Before sequencing, amplicons of 200-500 bp were purified from gel using a QIAquick gel extraction kit. An Illumina HiSeq 2500 was used to sequence the TCRbeta amplicons with 250-bp paired-end reads. The authors' analysis ran thus. Quality trimming of reads was performed with Trimmomatic v0.33, and paired reads were merged with FLASH v1.2.11 so that full CDR3 sequences could be recovered. V, D and J germline segments were assigned to the rearranged TCRbeta sequences using MiGEC v1.2.1b. Clonotype statistics and Shannon-Wiener diversity indices were calculated with VDJtools v1.0.0. To cut down on sampling bias, every analysis after diversity analysis relied on just the 250 most abundant clonotypes from each sample. Clones were called with MiXCR by TCRdb after fastp trimmed the public reads at Q25, and only in-frame beta chains were retained. Under each unique CDR3 protein, matching rows form one entry showing the most common genes and DNA. Here the V and J calls rest on TCRdb's processing, not on the authors' analysis. This sample holds about 64,000 distinct CDR3 sequences; over 60% were observed only once. Together, the top ten hold approximately 37% of the sample.

Both ends counted, the CDR3 spans 15 residues. The sequence is cut down to CDR3 DNA, 45 bases in frame from base 1. According to the germline V gene (reference sequence), CDR1 reads SGHNT and CDR2 reads YYREEE. Without any cell sorting, total RNA and DNA were extracted together from about 19-30 mg of bulk tissue using the AllPrep DNA/RNA mini kit. Surgical resection was performed in China between 2015 and March 2016 on about five patients with histopathologically diagnosed primary liver carcinoma. Patients had chronic HBV infection and were treatment-naive at sampling. Five spatially separated regions were sampled from each tumor: the superior, inferior, left-lateral and right-lateral poles, plus the tumor centre. More than 85% viable tumor cells were found by histology in every tumor sample. Pieces of fresh tumor and adjacent tissue were cut in half, with one half kept in RNAlater at -80 degrees C and the other half sent for histology.

The TCR sequence derives from a man aged 35 to 55 with primary liver carcinoma and hepatitis B virus infection. The chain joins TRBV5-4 to TRBJ2-2; tentative D gene TRBD1, with 6 bases matching. The sequenced material came from liver tumor tissue from sampling region 4. The sample's cell subset or site label is to be understood as: tumor region T4, right-lateral pole. The CDR3 protein: CASSLQGLGIGDLFS. DNA sequence: TGTGCCAGCAGCTTACAGGGCTTGGGGATCGGGGACCTGTTTTCT.